Each of the 30 T cell receptor beta chains below was sequenced from the same sample in a study of tumor-infiltrating lymphocytes in localized non-small cell lung cancer. Generated by immunoSEQ multiplex PCR, the TCRdb table keeps only in-frame clones and is missing some. The sample lists tens of thousands of clones; roughly two thirds were seen once. The specimen was lung tumor tissue. The source is a human donor with non-small cell lung cancer.

J is TRBJ2-3 and V is TRBV11-3; no firm D call. The CDR3 sequence is 14 residues long. The V gene lost 5 bases and the J gene lost 0 bases, with 9 bases spanning the gap. CDR1 and CDR2 (germline): SGHNT, YENEEA. The CDR3 loop reads CASSPSGSTDTQYF. The CDR3 DNA is TGTGCCAGCAGCCCCTCGGGTAGCACAGATACGCAGTATTTT.

The gene calls are TRBV4-1 and TRBJ1-3, with D unresolved. The V end was cut by 2 bases, the J end by 0 bases, with 11 bases between. The germline gives CDR1 MGHRA, CDR2 YSYEKL. The CDR3 is 16 residues long. CDR3 residues: CASSQRLAISGNTIYF. CDR3 DNA: TGCGCCAGCAGCCAACGTCTGGCGATCTCTGGAAACACCATATATTTT.

V is TRBV19 and J is TRBJ2-1; 9 nucleotides line up with TRBD2. The CDR3 has 16 residues. The trim removed 5 bases at V and 8 bases at J, leaving 13 bases unmatched. Germline lookup yields CDR1 LNHDA and CDR2 SQIVND (reference sequence). The CDR3 DNA follows: TGTGCCAGTAGTGGCCGACTAGCGGAGGGGAGGGATGAGCAGTTCTTC. Amino acids: CASSGRLAEGRDEQFF.

This clone was observed a single time. The chain uses TRBV7-2 and TRBJ2-5; no definite D call. Germline CDR1 and CDR2: SGHTA and FQGNSA. This CDR3 contains 14 residues. V was trimmed by 1 base and J by 0 bases, leaving 6 bases between them. CDR3 coding DNA: TGTGCCAGCAGCTTAGGGTGGTACCAAGAGACCCAGTACTTC. Amino acid sequence: CASSLGWYQETQYF.

The V and J genes are TRBV7-2 and TRBJ1-1; the D gene is possibly TRBD1 (6 bases). The germline V gene has CDR1 SGHTA and CDR2 FQGNSA. CDR3 length equals 14 residues. Trimming stripped 5 bases from V and 5 bases from J, with 15 bases between. The CDR3 DNA sequence: TGTGCCAGCAGCCCGGGGGGGCTGGTGACTGAAGCTTTCTTT. The encoded protein is CASSPGGLVTEAFF.

This clone has only a few counts. The chain carries TRBV7-2 and TRBJ2-7; 7 nucleotides match TRBD2. With V trimmed by 2 bases and J by 0 bases, 7 bases remained unmatched. Germline V gene lookup returns CDR1 SGHTA and CDR2 FQGNSA. This CDR3 comprises 16 residues. The CDR3 loop reads CASSLTGTMSSYEQYF. The CDR3 DNA sequence: TGTGCCAGCAGCTTAACCGGGACTATGAGCTCCTACGAGCAGTACTTC.

The chain uses TRBV7-2 and TRBJ1-2; D is possibly TRBD1 (6 bases). The CDR3 contains 15 residues. V shed 1 base and J shed 3 bases, with 12 bases lying between them. Per germline, CDR1 SGHTA and CDR2 FQGNSA. DNA for the CDR3: TGTGCCAGCAGCTTAGTTGGGGGGGGCGACTATGGCTACACCTTC. It codes for CASSLVGGGDYGYTF.

The V gene is TRBV5-1, the J gene TRBJ2-2, with D maybe TRBD1 (6 bases). Trimming removed 2 bases from V and 5 bases from J, with 13 bases in between. CDR3 length: 15 amino acids. Germline V gene sequence: CDR1 SGHRS, CDR2 YFSETQ. The CDR3 reads CASSLQGGVTGELFF. In DNA, the CDR3 is TGCGCCAGCAGCTTACAGGGTGGTGTGACCGGGGAGCTGTTTTTT. Together with reference TRBV5-1 and TRBJ2-2, the CDR3 gives the full variable domain: KAGVTQTPRYLIKTRGQQVTLSCSPISGHRSVSWYQQTPGQGLQFLFEYFSETQRNKGNFPGRFSGRQFSNSRSEMNVSTLELGDSALYLCASSLQGGVTGELFFGEGSRLTVL.

The chain recombines TRBV4-1 with TRBJ2-1; 11 bases agree with TRBD2. J was trimmed by 12 bases and V by 0 bases; bases with no gene match: 10. The CDR3 extends over 16 amino acids. From germline, CDR1 is MGHRA and CDR2 YSYEKL. CDR3 loop: CASSQDGWTSGFRQFF. As DNA, the CDR3 is TGCGCCAGCAGCCAAGATGGGTGGACTAGCGGGTTCCGGCAGTTCTTC.

This clone was observed a handful of times. The chain employs TRBV11-2 and TRBJ2-2; D is ambiguous. V lost 0 bases and J lost 5, with 4 bases in between. The germline gives CDR1 SGHAT, CDR2 FQNNGV. The CDR3 totals 13 residues. The CDR3 DNA reads as TGTGCCAGCAGCTTAGATAGGACCGGGGAGCTGTTTTTT. It yields the protein CASSLDRTGELFF.

The chain recombines TRBV28 with TRBJ2-2, with D perhaps matching TRBD1 (5 bases). Germline CDR1 MDHEN, CDR2 SYDVKM. The CDR3 consists of 14 residues. V shed 5 bases and J shed 1 base, with 8 bases lying between them. Written as DNA, the CDR3 is TGTGCCAGCAGTAGCACAGGGAACACCGGGGAGCTGTTTTTT. It is translated as CASSSTGNTGELFF.

The chain links TRBV28 to TRBJ2-1, with TRBD1 matching over 8 bases. The germline V gene has CDR1 MDHEN and CDR2 SYDVKM. The ends lost 6 bases at V and 5 bases at J; junction bases unmatched: 12. CDR3 length: 16 amino acids. The CDR3 here is CASSLPDRGWHNEQFF. In nucleotides, the CDR3 is TGTGCCAGCAGCCTACCTGACAGGGGCTGGCACAATGAGCAGTTCTTC.

The rearrangement joins TRBV14 to TRBJ2-3; 8 bases agree with TRBD1. CDR1 is SGHDN, CDR2 FVKESK, per germline. The CDR3 has 15 residues. V dropped 0 bases and J dropped 6; count of bases not matched to a gene: 5. In nucleotides, the CDR3 is TGTGCCAGCAGCCAAGATTTCAGGGGGCGTGATACGCAGTATTTT. Translated: CASSQDFRGRDTQYF. Full variable domain (missing parts from reference TRBV14 and TRBJ2-3): EAGVTQFPSHSVIEKGQTVTLRCDPISGHDNLYWYRRVMGKEIKFLLHFVKESKQDESGMPNNRFLAERTGGTYSTLKVQPAELEDSGVYFCASSQDFRGRDTQYFGPGTRLTVL.

This clone was recorded only once. The genes are TRBV6-6 and TRBJ1-1, with 12 bases fitting TRBD1. The CDR3 totals 16 residues. With 6 bases clipped from V and 4 bases from J, the junction kept 9 bases outside the gene matches. Germline assignment: CDR1 MNHNY and CDR2 SVGAGI (reference sequence). CDR3: CASSSRDRGPGTEAFF. Here the CDR3 DNA reads TGTGCCAGCAGCTCCCGGGACAGGGGGCCCGGCACTGAAGCTTTCTTT.

This clone has only one observation. The chain couples TRBV10-2 to TRBJ2-7; a possible D gene is TRBD2 (5 bases). The CDR3 runs to 13 residues. V lost 6 bases and J lost 0, with 9 bases in between. Germline CDR1 is WSHSY and CDR2 is SAAADI. The CDR3 nucleotides are TGCGCCAGCAGCCCCGGGGTCTCCTACGAGCAGTACTTC. Its protein is CASSPGVSYEQYF.

The chain couples TRBV7-9 to TRBJ1-6; 9 bases map to TRBD1. Germline V gene data show CDR1 as SEHNR and CDR2 as FQNEAQ (reference sequence). Trimming at V came to 5 bases and at J to 8 bases, leaving 4 bases not matched to a gene. CDR3 length: 14 amino acids. CDR3 in DNA: TGTGCCAGCAGCCCCGGGACAGGGTATTCACCCCTCCACTTT. Translating it yields CASSPGTGYSPLHF.

The rearrangement uses TRBV5-4 and TRBJ2-7; TRBD2 matches 13 bases. The CDR3 totals 16 residues. The trim removed 4 bases at V and 3 bases at J, leaving 7 bases unmatched. Germline loops: CDR1 SGHNT, CDR2 YYREEE (reference sequence). This CDR3 is CASSPGLAGVFYEQYF. The CDR3 bases are TGTGCCAGCAGCCCCGGACTAGCGGGAGTTTTCTACGAGCAGTACTTC.

V gene TRBV5-6 combines with J gene TRBJ2-3; no clear D. The CDR3 length is 16 residues. The germline V gene encodes CDR1 SGHDT and CDR2 YYEEEE. The ends were cut back, 5 bases at V and 4 bases at J, with 20 bases in the middle. This CDR3 is CASRLLDLASADTQYF. Here the CDR3 DNA reads TGTGCCAGCAGACTGTTGGACCTTGCATCGGCAGATACGCAGTATTTT.

The chain uses TRBV18 and TRBJ1-4, with TRBD1 as a possible D gene (5 bases). Germline V gives CDR1 KGHSH, CDR2 LQKENI. The CDR3 sequence is 14 residues long. Trimming cost V 5 bases and J 7 bases, with 14 bases left between them. For the CDR3, the DNA is TGTGCCAGCTCAAGGGGTTCCGGCCTTGAAAAACTGTTTTTT. Translating it yields CASSRGSGLEKLFF.

This sequence joins TRBV6-1 and TRBJ2-3; D is possibly TRBD2 (6 bases). From germline, CDR1 is MNHNS and CDR2 SASEGT. This CDR3 spans 17 amino acids. V was shortened by 4 bases and J by 4 bases, with 21 bases between the two germline ends. CDR3 in DNA: TGTGCCAGCAGTGGACAAGTACTAGCTCGAGCCCCAGATACGCAGTATTTT. Protein: CASSGQVLARAPDTQYF.

The rearrangement joins TRBV30 to TRBJ2-1; 11 bases align to TRBD2. Germline V lookup: CDR1 GTSNPN, CDR2 SVGIG (reference sequence). V lost 4 bases and J lost 6; bases outside the gene matches: 5. The CDR3 length is 14 residues. CDR3 in DNA: TGTGCCTGGACCCTAGCGGGAGGTGTCAATGAGCAGTTCTTC. This codes for CAWTLAGGVNEQFF.

The chain joins TRBV30 to TRBJ2-7; 11 bases are a match to TRBD2. V gave up 0 bases and J gave up 7 bases; unmatched junction bases: 5. Germline V CDR1 and CDR2: GTSNPN, SVGIG (reference sequence). This CDR3 is built from 14 residues. The CDR3 coding sequence is TGTGCCTGGAGTGTAGGGCTAGCGGGAGGAGAGCAGTACTTC. Its protein is CAWSVGLAGGEQYF.

This clone was seen more than once but under ten times. This rearrangement joins TRBV29-1 to TRBJ1-5, with D unclear. The germline V and J ends were trimmed by 4 bases and 1 base, with 8 bases remaining between them. The CDR3 has 13 amino acids. Germline values: CDR1 SQVTM, CDR2 ANQGSEA. The CDR3 sequence is CSVGEMSNQPQHF. The CDR3 bases are TGCAGCGTTGGAGAAATGAGCAATCAGCCCCAGCATTTT.

The V and J genes are TRBV4-1 and TRBJ2-3; the match to TRBD2 covers 11 bases. Germline V gene lookup returns CDR1 MGHRA and CDR2 YSYEKL. V was clipped by 4 bases and J by 4 bases; unmatched bases: 4. CDR3 length: 15 residues. The CDR3 protein is CASSLIAGGSDTQYF. The DNA of the CDR3 is TGCGCCAGCAGCCTAATAGCGGGAGGGTCAGATACGCAGTATTTT.

This clone was found once. The chain employs TRBV11-2 and TRBJ1-1; D remains unclear. Germline CDR1 and CDR2: SGHAT and FQNNGV. There are 14 residues in the CDR3. V was pared by 4 bases and J by 6 bases, with 15 bases between. CDR3 sequence reads: CASSWEWSQAEAFF. The CDR3 DNA is TGTGCCAGCAGCTGGGAGTGGAGTCAAGCTGAAGCTTTCTTT.

The V and J genes are TRBV29-1 and TRBJ1-2; D uncertain. Germline lookup yields CDR1 SQVTM and CDR2 ANQGSEA. CDR3 length: 15 residues. V gave up 7 bases and J gave up 6 bases, with 24 bases separating them. The CDR3 is CSAQATLAFDDGYTF. The CDR3, as DNA: TGCAGCGCACAAGCGACACTTGCTTTCGATGATGGCTACACCTTC.

The rearrangement links TRBV10-1 to TRBJ2-5; D is unresolved. Per germline, CDR1 WNHNN and CDR2 SYGVQD (reference sequence). Trimming left V 3 bases short and J 1 base short, with 9 bases between. This CDR3 is 14 amino acids long. The CDR3 DNA is TGCGCCAGCAGTGAAGGCAGCCTCCAAGAGACCCAGTACTTC. Translating gives CASSEGSLQETQYF.

The J gene is TRBJ2-3, the V gene TRBV5-4; D possibly uses TRBD1 or TRBD2 (6 bases each). The germline V gene encodes CDR1 SGHNT and CDR2 YYREEE (reference sequence). The CDR3 covers 15 residues. Trimming removed 4 bases at V and 3 bases at J, with 15 bases between. The CDR3 protein is CASSRGASATDTQYF. CDR3 bases: TGTGCCAGCAGCAGGGGGGCTAGCGCGACAGATACGCAGTATTTT.

The J gene is TRBJ2-1, the V gene TRBV2; TRBD1 aligns across 7 bases. V lost 5 bases to trimming and J lost 4 bases; unmatched junction nucleotides: 8. The CDR3 covers 15 residues. Looked up from germline, CDR1 is SNHLY and CDR2 is FYNNEI. For the CDR3, the DNA is TGTGCCAGCAGTTTCGACAGGGATGTATACAATGAGCAGTTCTTC. This gives the protein CASSFDRDVYNEQFF.

This sequence joins TRBV18 and TRBJ1-1; the D is unclear. The CDR3 has 12 amino acids. Deletions cut 2 bases from V and 1 base from J, with 2 bases between. Germline V CDR1 and CDR2: KGHSH, LQKENI. The CDR3 reads CASSPENTEAFF. In DNA form, the CDR3 reads TGTGCCAGCTCACCAGAGAACACTGAAGCTTTCTTT.